The 10 T cell receptor beta chains presented below share a single source sample, sequenced in a study of blood T cells in healthy people across ages. Sample-barcoded 5' priming and a J-beta primer mix drove a second PCR of roughly 6 to 12 cycles. TCRdb ran MiXCR on the 5' RACE reads and lists one entry per CDR3 protein. The sample has more than 650,000 distinct CDR3 sequences; 20% to 25% are singletons. The sample was blood. Receptors were obtained from a man aged 70 or older in good health.

The rearrangement joins TRBV6-6 to TRBJ1-1; 8 positions agree with TRBD1. The CDR3 extends over 15 amino acids. Germline V gives CDR1 MNHNY, CDR2 SVGAGI (reference sequence). The V gene end was trimmed by 2 bases and the J gene end by 10 bases; junction bases not matched to a gene: 12. The CDR3 is CASSYEETGAFGAFF. The CDR3 DNA reads TGTGCCAGCAGTTACGAGGAGACAGGGGCTTTCGGAGCTTTCTTT.

V usage is TRBV20-1 and J usage is TRBJ1-4, with D perhaps TRBD1 (5 bases). Per germline, CDR1 DFQATT and CDR2 SNEGSKA (reference sequence). V was shortened by 3 bases and J by 6 bases, with 11 bases between the two germline ends. CDR3 size: 13 residues. CDR3 coding DNA: TGCAGTGCTAGCCAGGGACTATATGAAAAACTGTTTTTT. Translated, it gives CSASQGLYEKLFF.

The genes are TRBV12-3 or TRBV12-4 and TRBJ2-7; D is possibly TRBD2 (7 bases). The CDR3 has 14 residues. Trimming removed 5 bases at V and 6 bases at J, with 17 bases between. The CDR3 bases are TGTGCCAGCAGTGGTGCGGGACTACAGGGCGAGCAGTACGTC. It is translated as CASSGAGLQGEQYV.

A few counts support this clonotype. The V gene is TRBV12-3 or TRBV12-4, the J gene TRBJ2-4, with 12 bases that match TRBD2. CDR3 length equals 16 residues. The trim removed 5 bases at V and 8 bases at J, leaving 10 bases unmatched. CDR3 DNA: TGTGCCAGCAGTGGGGGACTAGCGGGTCTAAGTGACATTCAGTACTTC. Translated, it gives CASSGGLAGLSDIQYF.

This chain connects TRBV7-9 to TRBJ2-5, with 11 bases fitting TRBD2. The J call is doubtful: the DNA matches TRBJ2-1 better. Germline lookup yields CDR1 SEHNR and CDR2 FQNEAQ (reference sequence). The CDR3 runs to 16 residues. The CDR3, as DNA: TGTGCCAGCAGCTCCCGGACTAGCGGGCAATACAATGAGCAGTTCTTC. It is translated as CASSSRTSGQYNEQFF.

This clonotype has more than one count but fewer than ten. The V and J genes are TRBV20-1 and TRBJ2-5, with 11 bases identical to TRBD2. The J call could be wrong; TRBJ2-1 is a better fit for the DNA end. CDR1 is DFQATT, CDR2 SNEGSKA, per germline (reference sequence). CDR3 size: 13 residues. CDR3 protein: CSGLSGGAPEQFF. CDR3 bases: TGCAGTGGCCTTAGCGGGGGGGCACCCGAGCAGTTCTTC.

In its sample, this clonotype was seen a few times. The chain is built from TRBV11-3 and TRBJ2-3; 11 positions agree with TRBD1. The CDR3 contains 16 residues. J lost 7 bases, V lost 1 base, and 7 bases had no gene match. Germline CDR1 reads SGHNT; CDR2 reads YENEEA. CDR3 bases: TGTGCCAGCAGCTTAGCTTGGACAGGGGGCGATTATACGCAGTATTTT. This gives the protein CASSLAWTGGDYTQYF.

This clonotype was observed a handful of times. The chain links TRBV24-1 to TRBJ2-5; D not resolved. Germline-derived CDR1 and CDR2 are KGHDR and SFDVKD. There are 13 residues in the CDR3. V dropped 1 base and J dropped 5 bases, with 7 bases sitting between them. CDR3 nucleotides: TGTGCCACCAGTGATTTCAGGTCGGAGACCCAGTACTTC. Amino acids: CATSDFRSETQYF.

A few counts support this clonotype. The V gene is TRBV7-2, the J gene TRBJ1-3, with a tentative D call TRBD1 (5 bases). The V and J ends lost 1 base and 1 base respectively, with 17 bases between them. Germline V gives CDR1 SGHTA, CDR2 FQGNSA. This CDR3 is built from 18 residues. The CDR3 is CASSLVSTGPLSGNTIYF. The CDR3 coding sequence is TGTGCCAGCAGCTTAGTCTCTACAGGCCCTTTGTCTGGAAACACCATATATTTT. The variable domain in full, completed from reference TRBV7-2 and TRBJ1-3, reads GAGVSQSPSNKVTEKGKDVELRCDPISGHTALYWYRQSLGQGLEFLIYFQGNSAPDKSGLPSDRFSAERTGGSVSTLTIQRTQQEDSAVYLCASSLVSTGPLSGNTIYFGEGSWLTVV.

The chain links TRBV11-2 to TRBJ2-1, with TRBD2 as a possible D gene (6 bases). V was cut by 1 base and J by 3 bases, with 10 bases left in between. This CDR3 has 15 residues. Germline V gene sequence: CDR1 SGHAT, CDR2 FQNNGV. CDR3 nucleotide sequence: TGTGCCAGCAGCTTAGCGGGGGACCACTACAATGAGCAGTTCTTC. It is translated as CASSLAGDHYNEQFF. The variable domain in full, with the rest retrieved from reference TRBV11-2 and TRBJ2-1, is EAGVAQSPRYKIIEKRQSVAFWCNPISGHATLYWYQQILGQGPKLLIQFQNNGVVDDSQLPKDRFSAERLKGVDSTLKIQPAKLEDSAVYLCASSLAGDHYNEQFFGPGTRLTVL.